This T cell receptor beta chain emerged from a study of shared clonotypes between healthy human individuals. Replicate PCRs for sorted subsets used around 190 ng DNA; this equaled about 30,000 T cell genomes. Sequencing was performed with immunoSEQ multiplex PCR; in TCRdb, only in-frame clones are kept and a portion is missing. The sample shows 110,000 or so clones, around 65% of them seen only once. The CDR3 extends over 13 amino acids. The germline V gene has CDR1 MGHRA and CDR2 YSYEKL. Trimming shortened V by 1 base and J by 11 bases, and 14 bases separated the two germline ends. What was sequenced was memory CD8+ T cells sorted from blood. Subset meaning: CD45RO+ cells pooled with CCR7-negative TemRA cells. This chain links TRBV4-1 with TRBJ2-5, with a possible D match to TRBD2 (6 bases). The receptor comes from a woman aged 25 to 39 in good health. The CDR3 is CASSQASHREQYF. Written as DNA, the CDR3 is TGCGCCAGCAGCCAAGCCTCGCACCGGGAGCAGTACTTC.